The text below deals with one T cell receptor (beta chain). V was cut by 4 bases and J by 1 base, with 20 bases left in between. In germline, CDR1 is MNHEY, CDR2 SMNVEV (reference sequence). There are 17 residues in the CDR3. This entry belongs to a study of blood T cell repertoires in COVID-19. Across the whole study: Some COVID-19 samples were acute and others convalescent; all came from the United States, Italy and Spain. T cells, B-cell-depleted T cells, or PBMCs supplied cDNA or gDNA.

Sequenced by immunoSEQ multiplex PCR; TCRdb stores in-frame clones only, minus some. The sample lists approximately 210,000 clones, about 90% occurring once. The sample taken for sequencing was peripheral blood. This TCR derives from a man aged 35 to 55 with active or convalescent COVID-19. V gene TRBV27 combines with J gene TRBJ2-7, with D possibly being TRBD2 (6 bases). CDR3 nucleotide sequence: TGTGCCAGCAGTTCCTCCGTAGCGGCCGCTAGATCCTACGAGCAGTACTTC. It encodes CASSSSVAAARSYEQYF.